The rows below give T cell receptor beta chains drawn from one sample of a study of OX40 agonist ivuxolimab in advanced cancers. Profiled with immunoSEQ multiplex PCR; TCRdb holds only in-frame clones, not every one. The sample yields tens of thousands of clones, around 89% seen once. Sequences were derived from CD4+ or CD8+ T cells sorted from blood, sampled in a trial of the OX40 agonist ivuxolimab. These receptors were collected from an adult with an advanced solid tumor such as melanoma, head and neck, liver or kidney cancer. Each CDR3 is given with its conserved first and last residue. The D gene is left open where the match is weak. Clone size is stated in some rows and not others, as once, few, many or a class when expanded.

TRBJ1-3,NA,TRBV7-2,NA,TGTGCCAGCAGCTTAGCGCGCCCGTGGAACTCTGGAAACACCATATATTTT,CASSLARPWNSGNTIYF
TRBJ2-3,NA,TRBV5-1,NA,TGCGCCAGCAGCTGGGGGGGGCGACTGAGGGCACACACGGATACGCAGTATTTT,CASSWGGRLRAHTDTQYF
TRBJ2-3,NA,TRBV5-1,NA,TGCGCCAGCAGTGGTAGGGGCACAGATACGCAGTATTTT,CASSGRGTDTQYF
TRBJ1-2,TRBD1,TRBV28,once,TGTGCCAGCATAAAACAGGGGCGGTATGGCTACACCTTC,CASIKQGRYGYTF
TRBJ2-5,TRBD2,TRBV6-6,NA,TGTGCCAGCAGTTATACCCGACTAGCGGGAGGTGAGACCCAGTACTTC,CASSYTRLAGGETQYF
TRBJ2-7,TRBD2,TRBV6-5,NA,TGTGCCAGCAGAGGGACTAGCGGGGACTCCTACGAGCAGTACTTC,CASRGTSGDSYEQYF
TRBJ2-2,NA,TRBV21-1,NA,TGTGCCAGCAGCTCCGGCCTTACACTAGCGGGAAACACCGGGGAGCTGTTTTTT,CASSSGLTLAGNTGELFF
TRBJ2-7,NA,TRBV11-2,NA,TGTGCCAGCAGCTTAAGTCTAGAGATCTCCTACGAGCAGTACTTC,CASSLSLEISYEQYF
TRBJ1-1,NA,TRBV6-1,once,TGTGCCAGCAGCCGGCGAGGGAACACTGAAGCTTTCTTT,CASSRRGNTEAFF
TRBJ2-7,TRBD1,TRBV5-1,NA,TGCGCCAGCAGCACCAGGGGGTACAGCTCCTACGAGCAGTACTTC,CASSTRGYSSYEQYF
TRBJ2-1,NA,TRBV29-1,NA,TGCAGCGTTGAATGGACAGCGTACAATGAGCAGTTCTTC,CSVEWTAYNEQFF
TRBJ2-1,TRBD2,TRBV9,NA,TGTGCCAGCAGCGTTTCTAGCGGCTCCTACAATGAGCAGTTCTTC,CASSVSSGSYNEQFF
TRBJ2-7,NA,TRBV6-5,NA,TGTGCCAGCAGTTACGGCGGCGGAGCCTACGAGCAGTACTTC,CASSYGGGAYEQYF
TRBJ2-7,NA,TRBV4-3,NA,TGCGCCAGCAGCCAAGGAACCAATTACGAGCAGTACTTC,CASSQGTNYEQYF
TRBJ2-7,TRBD2,TRBV7-2,NA,TGTGCCAGCAGCTTCTCTAGCGGGAGGGGTATCGAGCAGTACTTC,CASSFSSGRGIEQYF
TRBJ1-5,TRBD1,TRBV7-9,NA,TGTGCCAGCAGCGCCGGGACAGGGATCGATCAGCCCCAGCATTTT,CASSAGTGIDQPQHF
TRBJ1-5,NA,TRBV19,NA,TGTGCCAGTAGCCGACGGAGCAATCAGCCCCAGCATTTT,CASSRRSNQPQHF
TRBJ2-5,NA,TRBV11-3,NA,TGTGCCAGCAGCTTAGACGGCACGCAAGAGACCCAGTACTTC,CASSLDGTQETQYF
TRBJ1-1,NA,TRBV7-3,few,TGTGCCAGCAGTCTCAAACCGGGGGGAACTGAAGCTTTCTTT,CASSLKPGGTEAFF
TRBJ1-4,NA,TRBV30,NA,TGTGCCTGGAGTCCGTACGTCTCCGATAATGAAAAACTGTTTTTT,CAWSPYVSDNEKLFF
TRBJ2-1,TRBD2,TRBV7-6,NA,TGTGCCAGCAGCCAGGGACTAGCGGGAGTTGGTGAGCAGTTCTTC,CASSQGLAGVGEQFF
TRBJ1-4,TRBD1,TRBV6-5,NA,TGTGCCAGCCGCCCACAGGGGGTCGGGGAAAAACTGTTTTTT,CASRPQGVGEKLFF
TRBJ2-2,NA,TRBV29-1,once,TGCAGCGTTGAAGGAGCGGGTTGGACCGGGGAGCTGTTTTTT,CSVEGAGWTGELFF
TRBJ2-7,TRBD2,TRBV5-4,NA,TGTGCCAGCAGCTTGAGCGGGAGAGGGAACGAGCAGTACTTC,CASSLSGRGNEQYF
TRBJ2-3,NA,TRBV18,NA,TGTGCCAGCTCACCAAGGGGGGCGCAAAGCACAGATACGCAGTATTTT,CASSPRGAQSTDTQYF
TRBJ2-3,NA,TRBV11-3,NA,TGTGCCAGCAGCTTATCTAGCGAAAGCACAGATACGCAGTATTTT,CASSLSSESTDTQYF
TRBJ2-7,NA,TRBV7-6,NA,TGTGCCAGCAGCTCCGGCCCACCCGCGGGGGAGCAGTACTTC,CASSSGPPAGEQYF
TRBJ2-5,NA,TRBV6-5,NA,TGTGCCAGCAGGGGCAGGGTACAAGAGACCCAGTACTTC,CASRGRVQETQYF
TRBJ2-3,TRBD2,TRBV28,NA,TGTGCCAGCAGTCATCGTTGGACTAGCGGGATGGGCACAGATACGCAGTATTTT,CASSHRWTSGMGTDTQYF
TRBJ2-7,NA,TRBV11-2,NA,TGTGCCAGCAGCTCCCTGTACGAGCAGTACTTC,CASSSLYEQYF
TRBJ1-3,NA,TRBV5-1,NA,TGCGCCAGCCGTGACAGCTCTGGAAACACCATATATTTT,CASRDSSGNTIYF
TRBJ2-3,NA,TRBV7-3,NA,TGTGCCAGCAGCCGTGGCCCCACAGATACGCAGTATTTT,CASSRGPTDTQYF
TRBJ2-1,TRBD1,TRBV25-1,NA,TGTGCCAGCACCCCGGGACAGTCCCCCCGCAATGAGCAGTTCTTC,CASTPGQSPRNEQFF
TRBJ2-7,TRBD1,TRBV6-1,NA,TGTGCCAGCAGATGGGGGCAGGGGGTCTACGAGCAGTACTTC,CASRWGQGVYEQYF
TRBJ2-1,TRBD1,TRBV5-5,NA,TGTGCCAGCAGCTTGGCCAGGGGGAGCGGCTACAATGAGCAGTTCTTC,CASSLARGSGYNEQFF
TRBJ2-6,NA,TRBV11-2,NA,TGTGCCAGCAGCTCACAGGGTTCTGGGGCCAACGTCCTGACTTTC,CASSSQGSGANVLTF
TRBJ1-5,NA,TRBV15,NA,TGTGCCACCAGCAGAGCGGCGACGGGGCGAGATAGCAATCAGCCCCAGCATTTT,CATSRAATGRDSNQPQHF
TRBJ2-7,NA,TRBV5-1,NA,TGCGCCAGCAGCTTAGACCAGGGGGAGGCGTACGAGCAGTACTTC,CASSLDQGEAYEQYF
TRBJ2-1,TRBD2,TRBV23-1,NA,TGCGCCAGCGGCAGAGCGGGAGGAAACAATGAGCAGTTCTTC,CASGRAGGNNEQFF
TRBJ2-1,TRBD2,TRBV19,NA,TGTGCCAGTAGTATTAGCGGGAGTCGCAATGAGCAGTTCTTC,CASSISGSRNEQFF
TRBJ1-2,TRBD1,TRBV5-5,NA,TGTGCCAGCAGCGGCGACAGGGGGTTCTATGGCTACACCTTC,CASSGDRGFYGYTF
TRBJ2-1,TRBD1,TRBV5-5,NA,TGTGCCAGCTGGGACAGGATCAATGAGCAGTTCTTC,CASWDRINEQFF
TRBJ1-2,NA,TRBV7-2,NA,TGTGCCAGCAGCTCGGCGGGGACATCGTATGGCTACACCTTC,CASSSAGTSYGYTF
TRBJ2-1,TRBD2,TRBV19,NA,TGTGCCAGTAAGGGCGGGAGCTACAATGAGCAGTTCTTC,CASKGGSYNEQFF
TRBJ2-3,TRBD2,TRBV7-6,few,TGTGCCAGCAGCAGACGTACTAGCGGGTTCACAGATACGCAGTATTTT,CASSRRTSGFTDTQYF
TRBJ2-7,TRBD1,TRBV18,NA,TGTGCCAGCTCACCCGGGACAGGGGTTGAGCAGTACTTC,CASSPGTGVEQYF
TRBJ1-3,TRBD1,TRBV6-5,NA,TGTGCCAGCAGTTACTCGAGGGGGCTCTCTGGAAACACCATATATTTT,CASSYSRGLSGNTIYF
TRBJ2-1,TRBD2,TRBV14,NA,TGTGCCAGCAGCCAAGATAGCGGGAGGTTGGTGTACAATGAGCAGTTCTTC,CASSQDSGRLVYNEQFF
TRBJ2-1,TRBD1,TRBV7-3,NA,TGTGCCAGCAGCTCGGGACAGACCAATGAGCAGTTCTTC,CASSSGQTNEQFF
TRBJ2-6,TRBD1,TRBV28,NA,TGTGCCAGCAGCTTCCAAGGGGCAGGGGGCCATGGGGCCAACGTCCTGACTTTC,CASSFQGAGGHGANVLTF
TRBJ2-4,NA,TRBV6-5,NA,TGTGCCAGCGCGAAAGACTACGGAGCCAAAAACATTCAGTACTTC,CASAKDYGAKNIQYF
TRBJ1-1,TRBD1,TRBV7-9,once,TGTGCCAGCAGGGCCAGACAGGGAATGAACACTGAAGCTTTCTTT,CASRARQGMNTEAFF
TRBJ2-5,NA,TRBV28,NA,TGTGCCAGCAGTTTAACTAGAGGCAGGGGCCGCCCTGGGTTGACCCAGTACTTC,CASSLTRGRGRPGLTQYF
TRBJ1-4,NA,TRBV7-3,NA,TGTGCCAGCAGCCGGGACAATGGGGAAAAACTGTTTTTT,CASSRDNGEKLFF
TRBJ2-3,NA,TRBV5-1,NA,TGCGCCAGCAGCCTACAGGTTACTAGCACAGATACGCAGTATTTT,CASSLQVTSTDTQYF
TRBJ1-3,NA,TRBV28,NA,TGTGCCAGCAGGACCGGGGGCGTCCCTGGAAACACCATATATTTT,CASRTGGVPGNTIYF
TRBJ1-5,NA,TRBV23-1,NA,TGCGCCAGCAGCCCGAGGGGGAGCAATCAGCCCCAGCATTTT,CASSPRGSNQPQHF
TRBJ2-4,NA,TRBV15,NA,TGTGCCACCAGCCCCGTAGGAGAGGGCGCGGCCAAAAACATTCAGTACTTC,CATSPVGEGAAKNIQYF
TRBJ2-1,TRBD2,TRBV9,once,TGTGCCAGCAGCGCCCCGGGACTAGCGTTAAACAATGAGCAGTTCTTC,CASSAPGLALNNEQFF